Here is one T cell receptor beta chain with its context. Its antigen remains unidentified. The CDR3 loop spans 15 amino acids. Germline-derived CDR1 and CDR2 are LGHDT and YNNKEL (reference sequence). The V gene end was trimmed by 7 bases and the J gene end by 7 bases; junction bases not matched to a gene: 11. Unexposed donor CD4+ T cells date from about 2011-2018, before the COVID-19 pandemic. CD4+ T cells were isolated from the cells after about ten days of culture. Produced via immunoSEQ multiplex PCR; TCRdb's table is partial and in-frame only. The sample carries 15,000 to 25,000 clones, just over 75% recorded once. This record belongs to a study of CD4 T cells in relation to SARS-CoV-2 and coronaviruses.

The chain couples TRBV3-1 (or the pseudogene TRBV3-2) to TRBJ2-1; TRBD1 matches 9 bases. This sequence was found in a human donor in good health. Sequenced input: CD4+ T cells from PBMCs, cultured in vitro. The CDR3 nucleotides are TGTGCCAGCACCCGCGGGGCGGACAGGGGAAATGAGCAGTTCTTC. This codes for CASTRGADRGNEQFF.